A single sample gave rise to the 20 T cell receptor beta chains below, sequenced in a study. One entry per CDR3 protein results from TCRdb running MiXCR on the RT-PCR reads. The sample consists of about 680,000 distinct CDR3 sequences, approximately 14% of them appearing once. The material sequenced was memory CD4+ T cells from blood. The receptor source for this set is a female donor in good health, serving as a healthy control.

The V call is TRBV4-1, the J call TRBJ2-2; 7 positions agree with TRBD1. The J segment lost 0 bases and the V segment lost 3 bases, leaving 16 bases of the junction unmatched. The CDR3 contains 20 residues. In germline, CDR1 is MGHRA, CDR2 YSYEKL. CDR3 coding DNA: TGCGCCAGCAGCCATCCCAAGACAGGGTCCGTTAATCCGAACACCGGGGAGCTGTTTTTT. It encodes CASSHPKTGSVNPNTGELFF.

This chain uses TRBV28 with TRBJ2-6; TRBD1 matches at 7 bases. The J segment lost 0 bases and the V segment lost 5 bases, leaving 13 bases of the junction unmatched. Germline CDR1 is MDHEN and CDR2 is SYDVKM. The CDR3 spans 19 residues. DNA for the CDR3: TGTGCCAGCAGTGACCTCCCGGGACAGAGAACCTCTGGGGCCAACGTCCTGACTTTC. Translated, it gives CASSDLPGQRTSGANVLTF.

This chain uses TRBV5-1 with TRBJ1-1; TRBD1 agrees at 9 bases. CDR3 size: 15 residues. The ends lost 7 bases at V and 3 bases at J; junction bases unmatched: 10. The germline V gene has CDR1 SGHRS and CDR2 YFSETQ. CDR3 in DNA: TGCGCCAGCCGGAAGACAGGGGGAGGAGACACTGAAGCTTTCTTT. Translation: CASRKTGGGDTEAFF.

The rearrangement uses TRBV20-1 and TRBJ1-5, with D uncertain. The CDR3 consists of 15 residues. CDR1 DFQATT and CDR2 SNEGSKA come from the germline V gene (reference sequence). Trimming removed 5 bases at V and 0 bases at J, with 14 bases between. The CDR3 spells CSALDTRFSNQPQHF. The CDR3 bases are TGCAGTGCTTTAGACACCAGATTTAGCAATCAGCCCCAGCATTTT.

This sequence joins TRBV6-5 and TRBJ2-3, with 14 bases identical to TRBD2. V dropped 5 bases and J dropped 1; count of bases not matched to a gene: 5. The CDR3 is 17 residues long. Germline-derived CDR1 and CDR2 are MNHEY and SVGAGI. The DNA of the CDR3 is TGTGCCAGCAGTAAAGCGGGACTAGCGGGGGGCACAGATACGCAGTATTTT. Protein product: CASSKAGLAGGTDTQYF.

This clonotype was picked up a small number of times. The chain has TRBV18 and TRBJ1-1, with a tentative D call TRBD1 (5 bases). In germline, CDR1 is KGHSH, CDR2 LQKENI. The CDR3 runs to 15 residues. V dropped 1 base and J dropped 4 bases, with 13 bases sitting between them. CDR3 region: CASSPLARVFTEAFF. The CDR3 DNA follows: TGTGCCAGCTCACCACTAGCCAGGGTATTCACTGAAGCTTTCTTT.

V and J are TRBV6-6 and TRBJ1-6, with D unclear. Germline loops: CDR1 MNHNY, CDR2 SVGAGI (reference sequence). With 5 bases removed from V and 9 bases from J, the gap between germline ends came to 14 bases. This CDR3 region has 14 residues. The CDR3 bases are TGTGCCAGCAGTACCCGGGCATCTAGTTCACCCCTCCACTTT. It yields the protein CASSTRASSSPLHF.

This chain joins TRBV6-5 and TRBJ2-5; 7 bases agree with TRBD2. The ends lost 5 bases at V and 5 bases at J; junction bases unmatched: 8. Germline values: CDR1 MNHEY, CDR2 SVGAGI. The CDR3 contains 14 residues. The CDR3 DNA is TGTGCCAGCAGTCCTACCTTGACTAGCGAGACCCAGTACTTC. It translates to CASSPTLTSETQYF.

As to this clonotype: Germline is not matched at one junction end, which may reflect a read error. This chain links TRBV18 with TRBJ2-1, with D possibly TRBD2 on 7 matching bases. Germline V CDR1 and CDR2: KGHSH, LQKENI. CDR3 length: 20 residues. Written as DNA, the CDR3 is TGTGCCAACTCACCCTTAGGACCCCCGCACCAGGTGGGGGGGCAGGATGAGCAGTTCTTC. This codes for CANSPLGPPHQVGGQDEQFF.

The chain employs TRBV6-2 or TRBV6-3 and TRBJ2-7; TRBD1 or TRBD2 may be the D gene (5 bases each). The germline gives CDR1 MNHEY, CDR2 SVGEGT. V lost 5 bases and J lost 5, with 16 bases in between. The CDR3 extends over 14 amino acids. CDR3 coding DNA: TGTGCCAGCAGTCCCATTGGGGGTGTGGACGAGCAGTACTTC. Its translation is CASSPIGGVDEQYF.

This clonotype was picked up a small number of times. The genes are TRBV4-2 and TRBJ2-7; D is possibly TRBD2 (5 bases). The germline gives CDR1 LGHNA, CDR2 YNFKEQ. V dropped 3 bases and J dropped 2 bases, with 8 bases sitting between them. The CDR3 loop spans 13 amino acids. CDR3 DNA: TGTGCCAGCAGCCACCGGGATACCTACGAGCAGTACTTC. Translating gives CASSHRDTYEQYF.

V gene TRBV12-3 or TRBV12-4 combines with J gene TRBJ2-7, with 11 bases matching TRBD2. The junction had 14 bases not matched to a gene; V was cut back by 10 bases and J by 3 bases. This CDR3 spans 16 amino acids. CDR3 amino acids: CATSTPGTSGNYEQYF. The CDR3, as DNA: TGTGCCACCTCAACCCCCGGGACTAGCGGAAACTACGAGCAGTACTTC.

The chain is built from TRBV11-1 and TRBJ1-1; 7 positions agree with TRBD1. Per germline, CDR1 SGHAT and CDR2 FQDESV (reference sequence). Germline trimming cut 3 bases from V and 2 bases from J; bases unmatched to any gene: 6. The CDR3 has 15 residues. The CDR3 loop is CASSFLDRDNTEAFF. DNA for the CDR3: TGTGCCAGCAGCTTCCTCGACAGGGACAACACTGAAGCTTTCTTT.

This clonotype was found many times. The chain carries TRBV10-3 and TRBJ2-1; no firm D call. CDR3 length equals 14 residues. Trimming removed 4 bases at V and 5 bases at J, with 12 bases between. Germline CDR1 and CDR2: ENHRY and SYGVKD. CDR3 bases: TGTGCCATCAGTGCGTTAACGCAAGACAATGAGCAGTTCTTC. This codes for CAISALTQDNEQFF.

There are a few counts of this clonotype. The chain has TRBV11-2 and TRBJ2-5, with a weak D call TRBD1 (6 bases). This CDR3 is built from 15 residues. Looked up from germline, CDR1 is SGHAT and CDR2 is FQNNGV. V lost 4 bases, J lost 4 bases, and 16 bases lay in between. The CDR3: CASSSSPGQSETQYF. The CDR3 DNA reads as TGTGCCAGCAGCTCCTCCCCTGGACAGTCAGAGACCCAGTACTTC.

This clonotype was detected many times. The chain couples TRBV20-1 to TRBJ2-1; 15 bases line up with TRBD2. From germline, CDR1 is DFQATT and CDR2 SNEGSKA (reference sequence). This CDR3 comprises 17 residues. V was pared by 5 bases and J by 6 bases, with 11 bases of the junction left unmatched. The CDR3 reads CSALGLAGGPSINEQFF. The CDR3 DNA follows: TGCAGTGCTCTTGGACTAGCGGGGGGGCCCTCTATCAATGAGCAGTTCTTC.

This clonotype was picked up a small number of times. The chain uses TRBV7-2 and TRBJ2-1; maybe TRBD2 (5 bases). The V and J ends lost 5 bases and 9 bases respectively, with 20 bases between them. Germline V CDR1 and CDR2: SGHTA, FQGNSA. CDR3 length equals 15 residues. The CDR3 loop is CASSRLTLEFGEQFF. The CDR3 DNA reads TGTGCCAGCAGCCGTCTCACACTAGAGTTTGGTGAGCAGTTCTTC.

In this sample, this clonotype turned up a few times. The chain joins TRBV10-3 to TRBJ1-5; 7 bases map to TRBD1. V lost 4 bases, J lost 5 bases, and 2 bases stayed unmatched. This CDR3 comprises 13 residues. Germline assignment: CDR1 ENHRY and CDR2 SYGVKD. This CDR3 is CAISAGQDQPQHF. Here the CDR3 DNA reads TGTGCCATCAGTGCAGGACAGGATCAGCCCCAGCATTTT.

This clonotype was picked up a small number of times. The chain combines TRBV5-1 with TRBJ2-3; no firm D call. Germline assignment: CDR1 SGHRS and CDR2 YFSETQ. The length of the CDR3 is 13 residues. The germline V and J ends were trimmed by 7 bases and 1 base, with 10 bases remaining between them. The DNA of the CDR3 is TGCGCCAGCGGCCTTTGGGGCACAGATACGCAGTATTTT. Its translation: CASGLWGTDTQYF.

With regard to this clonotype: Compared with germline, one end of the junction differs, possibly owing to a read error. V is TRBV12-3 or TRBV12-4 and J is TRBJ1-5, with 8 bases identical to TRBD1. CDR3 size: 14 residues. The CDR3 DNA reads TGTGCCAGCGGGCTGTCAGGGGGCAAGCAGCCCCAGCATTTT. Its protein product is CASGLSGGKQPQHF.